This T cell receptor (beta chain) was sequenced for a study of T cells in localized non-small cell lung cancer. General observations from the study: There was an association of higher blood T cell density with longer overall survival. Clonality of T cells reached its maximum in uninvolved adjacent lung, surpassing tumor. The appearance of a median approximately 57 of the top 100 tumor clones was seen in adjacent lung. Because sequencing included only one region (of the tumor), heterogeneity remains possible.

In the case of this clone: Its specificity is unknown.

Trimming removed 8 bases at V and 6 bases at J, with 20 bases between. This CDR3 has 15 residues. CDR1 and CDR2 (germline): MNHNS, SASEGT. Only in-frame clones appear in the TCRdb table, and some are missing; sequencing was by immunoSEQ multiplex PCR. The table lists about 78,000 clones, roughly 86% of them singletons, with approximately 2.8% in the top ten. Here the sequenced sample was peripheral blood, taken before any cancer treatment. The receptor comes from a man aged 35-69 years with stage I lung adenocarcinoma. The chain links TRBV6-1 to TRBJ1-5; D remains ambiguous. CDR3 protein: CASEVVQQSSQPQHF. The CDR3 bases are TGTGCCAGCGAAGTCGTTCAACAGTCGTCTCAGCCCCAGCATTTT.